This T cell receptor beta chain was sequenced during a study of T cells in Graves' hyperthyroidism and ophthalmopathy. General observations from the study: Clonotypes that were expanded in thyroid above 0.001 mostly appeared in blood too. Ophthalmopathy and stable hyperthyroidism were separated by a 13 V-J model.

In regard to this clonotype: Its antigen is still unknown.

This CDR3 is 14 amino acids long. The ends were cut back, 6 bases at V and 0 bases at J, with 6 bases in the middle. The germline CDR1 and CDR2 sequences are ENHRY and SYGVKD. Regions amplified from RNA transcripts were the TCR beta CDR3 regions. The HTBI set primed first-round TCR CDR3 RT-PCR. Each CDR3 protein is one row after TCRdb ran MiXCR on the multiplex PCR reads. Among 490,000 or so distinct CDR3 sequences listed, 46% were seen once. The TCR was taken from an adult woman with Graves' disease, either hyperthyroidism or ophthalmopathy (not recorded which). V usage is TRBV10-3 and J usage is TRBJ2-6; D not certain. Sequencing was performed on peripheral blood or thyroid tissue (not recorded which). CDR3 sequence (DNA): TGTGCCATCAGAGACACCTCTGGGGCCAACGTCCTGACTTTC. Translation gives CAIRDTSGANVLTF.